Given below is one T cell receptor beta chain in context. Its cognate antigen has yet to be identified. Per-base qualities were not stored, and no clone one base away is much larger. The immunoSEQ Assay, a bias-controlled multiplex PCR, was used to amplify TCRbeta CDR3 regions from genomic DNA. Per the source publication's procedure: The number of nucleated cells in each sample was estimated by amplification of reference gene primers within the assay. Sequence reads were collapsed and filtered to measure the absolute abundance of every unique TCRbeta CDR3 rearrangement. For each sample, productive Simpson clonality was calculated by taking the square root of Simpson's diversity index across productive rearrangements. The table comes from immuneACCESS by way of TCRdb, which keeps in-frame sequences with V and J called. Part of the clones is missing from these tables; in studies checked, under half for an unresolved V gene and the rest for unknown reasons. That table furnishes V, J and clone size, whereas the DNA furnished D and trimming. The sample table holds approximately 88,000 clones, of which 80% were seen once. The ten largest make up roughly 19% of the sample.

The CDR3, cysteine through phenylalanine, is 12 amino acids long. Only the CDR3 part of the read is kept: 36 bases, read in frame from the first base. The germline V gene specifies MGHRA as CDR1 and YSYEKL as CDR2. V gives up 1 base and J gives up 9 bases, and the segment between their germline ends measures 7 bases. Each collaborating institution followed its own protocols to collect whole blood in K2EDTA tubes. For TCRbeta analysis, collaborators shipped samples in one of three forms: frozen whole blood, isolated PBMCs, or DNA extracted from either of those sample types. These data belong to a study of blood T cell repertoires in COVID-19 (dated by TCRdb to about 2020). In terms of the full investigation: Samples from collaborators originated in the United States, Italy and Spain and spanned both the acute and convalescent phases of COVID-19. The prospective study material was composed of cDNA or gDNA derived from T cells, B-cell-depleted T cells, or PBMCs. The dataset comprised deeply sampled blood TCRbeta repertoires from subjects exposed to, actively infected with, or recovered from COVID-19. The repertoires were released in a freely available public database intended as a resource for research on the immune response to SARS-CoV-2. The samples were drawn from the first 160 participants of the ongoing ImmuneRACE study and from over a thousand subjects provided by 6 global collaborators. Sample metadata almost always included a de-identified subject ID, COVID-19 status, age in years and sex. Where available, HLA class I and class II types were taken from metadata supplied by the sample provider and were not determined by assay-based typing. Paper-wide results and their limitations: The quantity of clinical and demographic metadata differed by source and by participant and was supplied without curation.

This clonotype was obtained from a woman older than 75 with acute or convalescent COVID-19. The V gene is TRBV4-1 and the J gene is TRBJ2-1; a confident D gene designation cannot be given. Sequenced input: peripheral blood. The DNA is as follows: TGCGCCAGCAGCCAAGGGGCTGGTGAGCAGTTCTTC. Translated, it gives CASSQGAGEQFF.